The source of this T cell receptor beta chain is a study of blood T cell repertoires in COVID-19. Study-wide background: Sites in the United States, Italy and Spain provided acute and convalescent COVID-19 samples. Nucleic acid was either cDNA or gDNA, and it came from T cells, B-cell-depleted T cells, or PBMCs.

The CDR3 has 14 amino acids. Germline V gene lookup returns CDR1 KGHDR and CDR2 SFDVKD. The V end was cut by 4 bases, the J end by 12 bases, with 18 bases between. In the original analysis: How many nucleated cells were present was estimated from reference gene primer amplification. Produced via immunoSEQ multiplex PCR; TCRdb's table is partial and in-frame only. Clone size and V and J calls were adopted from that table, with D and trimming inferred from the DNA. This table holds just under 300,000 clones, around 87% found once. Material: peripheral blood. This sequence was found in a man between 65 and 80 years old with acute or convalescent COVID-19. The rearrangement joins TRBV24-1 to TRBJ2-1, with D perhaps TRBD1 (7 bases). The CDR3 region has the DNA TGTGCCACCAGTGAATTATCCCAGGGGGGCGTGCAGTTCTTC. Translating it yields CATSELSQGGVQFF.